The source of this TCR beta chain is a study of T cells in localized non-small cell lung cancer. Some clones are missing from TCRdb's copy, which holds only in-frame ones; the method was immunoSEQ multiplex PCR. The top ten hold 6.1% of the sample, which has about 2,600 clones, around 21% seen once. This CDR3 region has 12 residues. V was shortened by 7 bases and J by 8 bases, with 12 bases between the two germline ends. In germline, CDR1 is MDHEN, CDR2 SYDVKM. This clone appeared a few times. V is TRBV28 and J is TRBJ2-1, with unresolved D. Source: lung tumor tissue, taken before any cancer treatment. This TCR came from a man aged 40 to 70 with stage II lung adenocarcinoma. The CDR3 coding sequence is TGTGCCAGCATGGGATCGTCGTATGAGCAGTTCTTC. This translates into CASMGSSYEQFF.